The text below deals with one TCR beta chain. Antigen unknown. Sequencing was performed with immunoSEQ multiplex PCR; in TCRdb, only in-frame clones are kept and a portion is missing. The data contain 75,000 to 80,000 clones, around 80% of them seen just once; the ten biggest clones take up around 5.5%. This entry belongs to a study of PD-1 blockade in mismatch repair-deficient tumors. Study background: Patients had around 12 mismatch repair-deficient cancer types, all previously treated and progressing. General observations from the study: Tumor-resident clones, often absent from pretreatment blood, expanded after pembrolizumab and then contracted.

CDR1 and CDR2 from the germline V gene are MNHEY and SMNVEV (reference sequence). The V and J ends lost 3 bases and 0 bases respectively, with 17 bases between them. There are 17 residues in the CDR3. Mismatch repair deficiency was confirmed in all patients, by PCR or immunohistochemistry. TCR sequencing covered a few patients who responded to pembrolizumab. The TCR was taken from an adult with mismatch repair-deficient cancer. The sample in question was peripheral blood, obtained 44 weeks after starting pembrolizumab. The rearrangement joins TRBV27 to TRBJ2-5, with D unresolved. The CDR3 spells CASSLTRRTAYQETQYF. CDR3 nucleotides: TGTGCCAGCAGTTTGACAAGACGGACCGCTTACCAAGAGACCCAGTACTTC.